The 5 T cell receptor beta chains below all came from one sample that was sequenced in a study of OX40 agonist ivuxolimab in advanced cancers. Some clones are missing from TCRdb's copy, which holds only in-frame ones; the method was immunoSEQ multiplex PCR. Found here are approximately 58,000 clones, 70% to 85% of them singletons; the top ten hold about 13%. The sequenced sample was CD4+ or CD8+ T cells sorted from blood, obtained in a trial of the OX40 agonist ivuxolimab. These receptors all come from an adult with an advanced solid tumor such as melanoma, head and neck, liver or kidney cancer.

This chain uses TRBV19 with TRBJ2-6; D perhaps matches TRBD2 (6 bases). The V end lost 7 bases, the J end lost 0 bases, and 13 bases lay between the germline ends. Germline CDR1 and CDR2: LNHDA and SQIVND (reference sequence). This CDR3 is 16 amino acids long. CDR3 bases: TGTGCCAGTACCCGAGCGGGCAGCTCTGGGGCCAACGTCCTGACTTTC. Translating it yields CASTRAGSSGANVLTF.

This rearrangement joins TRBV6-1 to TRBJ2-4, with 7 bases matching TRBD2. Looked up from germline, CDR1 is MNHNS and CDR2 is SASEGT. Germline trimming cut 2 bases from V and 0 bases from J; bases unmatched to any gene: 4. This CDR3 is 16 amino acids long. DNA for the CDR3: TGTGCCAGCAGTGAAAGGGGAGGGTTAGCCAAAAACATTCAGTACTTC. Protein: CASSERGGLAKNIQYF.

The chain recombines TRBV19 with TRBJ2-2; 7 positions agree with TRBD1. CDR1 is LNHDA and CDR2 is SQIVND in the germline V gene (reference sequence). The CDR3 consists of 15 residues. V trimming: 7 bases; J trimming: 2 bases; junction bases outside the gene matches: 7. This chain's CDR3 is CASTRGTPNTGELFF. The DNA of the CDR3 is TGTGCCAGTACCAGGGGGACACCAAACACCGGGGAGCTGTTTTTT.

This clone occurred once. The chain uses TRBV28 and TRBJ1-1, with D unresolved. The V end lost 7 bases, the J end lost 1 base, and 4 bases lay between the germline ends. Germline lookup yields CDR1 MDHEN and CDR2 SYDVKM. This CDR3 region has 11 residues. This chain's CDR3 is CASIRNTEAFF. As DNA, the CDR3 is TGTGCCAGCATCCGGAACACTGAAGCTTTCTTT.

This chain joins TRBV6-1 and TRBJ2-7; D is possibly TRBD1 (5 bases). This CDR3 comprises 15 residues. V dropped 5 bases and J dropped 4 bases, with 18 bases sitting between them. The germline V gene encodes CDR1 MNHNS and CDR2 SASEGT. CDR3 amino acids: CASSSANQGRYEQYF. The CDR3 DNA is TGTGCCAGCAGTTCCGCAAACCAGGGCCGGTACGAGCAGTACTTC.